The rows below give T cell receptor beta chains drawn from one sample of a study of post-analysis software for immune sequencing data. TCRdb analysed the PCR reads with MiXCR anew, one entry per CDR3 protein. The sample includes fewer than 850,000 distinct CDR3 sequences, 46% of them seen just once. The specimen was blood. The source is a girl under 18 with multiple sclerosis. The CDR3 runs from the conserved cysteine through the conserved F or W. A D gene is named only where the DNA matches it firmly. A row's size may be missing; if present it is once, few, many or a size class.

clone_size	v_call	j_call	d_call	cdr3_aa	cdr3_nt
NA	TRBV28	TRBJ2-7	NA	CASSLSGRVHEQYF	TGTGCCAGCAGTTTATCGGGTCGGGTCCACGAGCAGTACTTC
NA	TRBV3-1	TRBJ2-1	NA	CASSQVNGVSYNEQFF	TGTGCCAGCAGCCAAGTGAACGGGGTTTCCTACAATGAGCAGTTCTTC
NA	TRBV4-1	TRBJ1-4	NA	CASSQGEGGGHEKLFF	TGCGCCAGCAGCCAAGGGGAGGGGGGAGGCCATGAAAAACTGTTTTTT
NA	TRBV29-1	TRBJ1-2	NA	CSVEELGTVYGYTF	TGCAGCGTTGAAGAATTAGGTACCGTCTATGGCTACACCTTC
NA	TRBV29-1	TRBJ2-2	NA	CSVEVGSGQNTGELFF	TGCAGCGTTGAAGTCGGTAGCGGACAGAACACCGGGGAGCTGTTTTTT
NA	TRBV3-1	TRBJ1-6	TRBD1	CASSQTGGNSPLHF	TGTGCCAGCAGCCAGACAGGGGGCAATTCACCCCTCCACTTT
NA	TRBV11-2	TRBJ1-6	TRBD1	CASSPGRGTGNSPLHF	TGTGCCAGCAGCCCGGGAAGAGGGACAGGGAATTCACCCCTCCACTTT
NA	TRBV5-1	TRBJ1-1	NA	CASSLFQENTEAFF	TGCGCCAGCAGCTTGTTCCAGGAGAACACTGAAGCTTTCTTT
few	TRBV7-2	TRBJ2-1	TRBD2	CASSLGGSGGSNEQFF	TGTGCCAGCAGCTTAGGTGGTAGCGGGGGTTCTAATGAGCAGTTCTTC
NA	TRBV5-5	TRBJ1-1	NA	CASSLLQGLGTEAFF	TGTGCCAGCAGCTTGCTTCAGGGGCTGGGCACTGAAGCTTTCTTT
few	TRBV7-2	TRBJ2-5	TRBD2	CASSPDLAGGALNEQYF	TGTGCCAGCAGCCCAGACTTGGCGGGGGGGGCCCTCAATGAGCAGTACTTC
few	TRBV7-9	TRBJ1-4	NA	CASSLAGGNEKLFF	TGTGCCAGCAGCTTGGCGGGAGGGAATGAAAAACTGTTTTTT
NA	TRBV20-1	TRBJ1-5	NA	CSARYGSQPQHF	TGCAGTGCTCGTTATGGATCTCAGCCCCAGCATTTT
NA	TRBV5-1	TRBJ2-5	TRBD1	CASSRPDRDVEQYF	TGCGCCAGCAGCCGCCCGGACAGGGATGTGGAGCAGTACTTC
NA	TRBV20-1	TRBJ2-5	NA	CSASTRDGQETQYF	TGCAGTGCTAGCACCCGGGACGGCCAAGAGACCCAGTACTTC
NA	TRBV6-1	TRBJ2-3	NA	CASSALDKGSNTQYF	TGTGCCAGCAGTGCCCTAGACAAGGGGTCGAATACGCAGTATTTT
NA	TRBV20-1	TRBJ1-2	NA	CSARAEGSPNYGYTF	TGCAGTGCTAGAGCTGAAGGGTCCCCTAACTATGGCTACACCTTC
NA	TRBV20-1	TRBJ1-1	NA	CSVPRVPEAFF	TGCAGTGTTCCCAGGGTTCCTGAAGCTTTCTTT
once	TRBV15	TRBJ1-1	NA	CATRMDRRDTEAFF	TGTGCCACCAGAATGGACAGAAGGGACACTGAAGCTTTCTTT
few	TRBV29-1	TRBJ1-2	NA	CSVQHNYGYTF	TGCAGCGTTCAGCATAACTATGGCTACACCTTC
NA	TRBV4-2	TRBJ2-1	TRBD2	CASSPLRTSGSNEQFF	TGTGCCAGCAGCCCCCTCCGGACTAGCGGGAGCAATGAGCAGTTCTTC
few	TRBV12-3/TRBV12-4	TRBJ1-2	TRBD1	CASSYAGTGGRDGYTF	TGTGCCAGCTCCTATGCCGGGACAGGGGGCAGGGATGGCTACACCTTC
NA	TRBV5-1	TRBJ1-1	NA	CASSPRDYTEAFF	TGCGCCAGCAGCCCGAGGGACTACACTGAAGCTTTCTTT
NA	TRBV12-3/TRBV12-4	TRBJ2-7	NA	CASRLTDTYEQYF	TGTGCCAGCAGATTGACAGACACCTACGAGCAGTACTTC
NA	TRBV5-4	TRBJ2-3	NA	CASSRTSFSTDTQYF	TGTGCCAGCAGCCGAACTTCTTTCAGCACAGATACGCAGTATTTT
NA	TRBV4-3	TRBJ2-5	NA	CASSQGGLYQETQYF	TGCGCCAGCAGCCAAGGAGGGCTGTACCAAGAGACCCAGTACTTC
NA	TRBV20-1	TRBJ1-2	NA	CSAGTELSGYTF	TGCAGCGCCGGGACCGAGCTTTCGGGCTACACCTTC
NA	TRBV29-1	TRBJ1-2	NA	CSVAPGGGGYGYTF	TGCAGCGTTGCTCCCGGGGGAGGAGGCTATGGCTACACCTTC
NA	TRBV20-1	TRBJ1-5	NA	CSARRGLGQPQHF	TGCAGTGCTAGGAGGGGTCTGGGTCAGCCCCAGCATTTT
few	TRBV5-1	TRBJ2-1	TRBD2	CASSLSAGTYNEQFF	TGCGCCAGCAGCTTGTCAGCGGGGACCTACAATGAGCAGTTCTTC
NA	TRBV6-1	TRBJ2-7	TRBD2	CASLPSGRRDEQYF	TGTGCCAGCCTCCCTAGCGGGAGGCGGGACGAGCAGTACTTC
NA	TRBV12-3/TRBV12-4	TRBJ1-5	NA	CASSLRRRDSNQPQHF	TGTGCCAGCAGTCTCCGACGGCGAGATAGCAATCAGCCCCAGCATTTT
NA	TRBV27	TRBJ1-5	NA	CASSSGPGSSQPQHF	TGTGCCAGCAGTTCCGGGCCAGGGAGTAGTCAGCCCCAGCATTTT
NA	TRBV10-3	TRBJ2-4	TRBD1	CAISAGTGDLAKNIQYF	TGTGCCATCAGTGCTGGGACAGGAGATCTAGCCAAAAACATTCAGTACTTC
NA	TRBV12-3/TRBV12-4	TRBJ1-2	NA	CASSLARAAYGYTF	TGTGCCAGCAGTTTAGCGCGGGCAGCCTATGGCTACACCTTC
NA	TRBV20-1	TRBJ2-3	TRBD2	CSASPGGSTDTQYF	TGCAGTGCTAGCCCCGGGGGGTCCACAGATACGCAGTATTTT
NA	TRBV5-5	TRBJ2-7	TRBD1	CASSLEGTGGGYEQYF	TGTGCCAGCAGCTTGGAAGGGACAGGGGGCGGATACGAGCAGTACTTC
NA	TRBV14	TRBJ2-3	NA	CASSPRAPRTDTQYF	TGTGCCAGCAGCCCTCGGGCCCCCCGCACAGATACGCAGTATTTT
NA	TRBV20-1	TRBJ2-1	TRBD2	CSAIPEMVSGRARNEQFF	TGCAGTGCTATCCCCGAGATGGTTAGCGGGAGGGCCCGGAATGAGCAGTTCTTC
NA	TRBV12-3/TRBV12-4	TRBJ2-2	NA	CASSLYLWNPPTGELFF	TGTGCCAGCAGTTTGTATCTGTGGAACCCTCCCACCGGGGAGCTGTTTTTT
NA	TRBV11-1	TRBJ2-3	NA	CASSLMGQITDTQYF	TGTGCCAGCAGCTTGATGGGACAAATCACAGATACGCAGTATTTT
few	TRBV12-3/TRBV12-4	TRBJ2-5	NA	CASSLVFGDFGETQYF	TGTGCCAGCAGTTTAGTTTTTGGGGATTTTGGAGAGACCCAGTACTTC
NA	TRBV9	TRBJ2-1	NA	CASTALSSNEQFF	TGTGCCAGCACGGCACTCTCATCCAATGAGCAGTTCTTC
few	TRBV20-1	TRBJ2-5	TRBD2	CSANRGSGRLETQYF	TGCAGTGCAAACCGGGGTAGCGGGAGATTGGAGACCCAGTACTTC
NA	TRBV11-2	TRBJ2-1	TRBD2	CASSLGLALTYNEQFF	TGTGCCAGCAGCTTAGGACTAGCGTTAACCTACAATGAGCAGTTCTTC
few	TRBV29-1	TRBJ2-5	NA	CSGVWSQETQYF	TGCAGCGGGGTTTGGTCCCAAGAGACCCAGTACTTC
NA	TRBV30	TRBJ2-7	NA	CAWKTEYEQYF	TGTGCCTGGAAGACGGAATACGAGCAGTACTTC
few	TRBV4-3	TRBJ2-2	NA	CASSQDRRINTGELFF	TGCGCCAGCAGCCAAGACAGGAGAATAAACACCGGGGAGCTGTTTTTT
NA	TRBV4-2	TRBJ2-3	NA	CASSQEGVGARTDTQYF	TGTGCCAGCAGCCAAGAAGGGGTGGGGGCCCGCACAGATACGCAGTATTTT
NA	TRBV6-1	TRBJ2-1	TRBD1	CASSALTGTDYNEQFF	TGTGCCAGCAGCGCCCTAACCGGGACAGACTACAATGAGCAGTTCTTC
NA	TRBV11-2	TRBJ2-1	TRBD2	CASRAGGSEQFF	TGTGCCAGCAGGGCCGGGGGGAGTGAGCAGTTCTTC
NA	TRBV29-1	TRBJ2-5	NA	CSVEYRFQETQYF	TGCAGCGTTGAATACAGATTCCAAGAGACCCAGTACTTC
NA	TRBV5-6	TRBJ1-4	NA	CASSFQGAGEKLFF	TGTGCCAGCAGCTTCCAAGGGGCTGGTGAAAAACTGTTTTTT
many	TRBV4-3	TRBJ2-5	NA	CASSQGRKWETQYF	TGCGCCAGCAGCCAAGGTAGAAAGTGGGAGACCCAGTACTTC
NA	TRBV5-1	TRBJ2-4	TRBD1	CASSPPGQGSGEQYF	TGCGCCAGCAGCCCACCCGGACAGGGGTCTGGGGAGCAGTACTTC